In its sample, the clone carrying this TCR beta chain was seen a few times. RNA was isolated and reverse transcribed to cDNA, the sequencing template. The repertoire was sequenced with immunoSEQ multiplex PCR; TCRdb's copy has only in-frame clones and lacks some. The table lists approximately 170,000 clones, 60% of them singletons, with approximately 0.69% in the top ten. Treatment specified: oral pan-JAK inhibitor, 5-10 mg twice daily. Separation by sorting yielded CD4+ and CD8+ T cells from PBMCs. The sample is drawn from a study of CD8+ T cells in alopecia areata. Study background: Using the percentage of affected scalp area, treated patients' severity was scored.

The sample consisted of CD4+ T cells sorted from blood, taken at week 4, from a patient treated with tofacitinib. This clonotype was sampled from a human donor with alopecia areata.

This CDR3 is CASSYGDRTFF. The DNA of the CDR3 is TGTGCCAGCAGTTACGGGGACAGGACGTTCTTC. This rearrangement joins TRBV6-5 to TRBJ2-1; 8 nucleotides line up with TRBD1. The CDR3 covers 11 residues. Germline loops: CDR1 MNHEY, CDR2 SVGAGI. V lost 2 bases, J lost 15 bases, and 3 bases stayed unmatched.